Listed below are T cell receptor beta chains from one sample, sequenced in a study of shared clonotypes between healthy human individuals. Clones were sequenced by immunoSEQ multiplex PCR, and TCRdb holds only the in-frame ones, with some missing. The sample has about a million clones, around 77% seen once; the top ten hold approximately 0.9%. The sample consisted of memory CD4+ T cells from PBMCs. Receptors were obtained from a man aged 18 to 29 in good health. Some clones in this sample may be carry-over from other donors' samples. The CDR3 runs from the conserved cysteine through the conserved F or W. Fields, in order: J gene, D gene, V gene, clone size, CDR3 DNA, CDR3 protein. A D gene is named only where the DNA matches it firmly. Size is stated for part of the rows, as once, few or many counts, or as a class when the clone is expanded.

j_gene: TRBJ1-1; d_gene: NA; v_gene: TRBV28; abundance: NA; CDR3nt: TGTGCCAGCAGTTTCCTCGCAGGGGCGAACACTGAAGCTTTCTTT; CDR3aa: CASSFLAGANTEAFF
j_gene: TRBJ2-7; d_gene: TRBD2; v_gene: TRBV27; abundance: once; CDR3nt: TGTGCCAGCAGTCGCCAGCGGGGTGGGACCGAGCAGTACTTC; CDR3aa: CASSRQRGGTEQYF
j_gene: TRBJ2-7; d_gene: NA; v_gene: TRBV4-1; abundance: NA; CDR3nt: TGCGCCAGCAGCCAAGGTTGGTTGCAGGTCTACGAGCAGTACTTC; CDR3aa: CASSQGWLQVYEQYF
j_gene: TRBJ1-2; d_gene: NA; v_gene: TRBV7-9; abundance: NA; CDR3nt: TGTGCCAGCAGCTCCGCTGGTCAGGGGCAAACCACTGTATTC; CDR3aa: CASSSAGQGQTTVF
j_gene: TRBJ2-1; d_gene: NA; v_gene: TRBV29-1; abundance: once; CDR3nt: TGCAGCGTAAGGCGGGGAGAGCAGTTCTTC; CDR3aa: CSVRRGEQFF
j_gene: TRBJ1-5; d_gene: TRBD1; v_gene: TRBV5-1; abundance: few; CDR3nt: TGCGCCAGCAGCTTGCTCGGAGGACAGGTGTATGAGGCCCAGCATTTT; CDR3aa: CASSLLGGQVYEAQHF
j_gene: TRBJ2-1; d_gene: NA; v_gene: TRBV2; abundance: NA; CDR3nt: TGTGCCAGCAGTGTTTTTGGGGAAGAGCAGTTCTTC; CDR3aa: CASSVFGEEQFF
j_gene: TRBJ2-7; d_gene: NA; v_gene: TRBV7-2; abundance: once; CDR3nt: TGTGCCAGCAGCTTAGGGTGGGGGACTTCTTCCTACGAGCAGTACTTC; CDR3aa: CASSLGWGTSSYEQYF
j_gene: TRBJ2-1; d_gene: TRBD1; v_gene: TRBV7-9; abundance: once; CDR3nt: TGTGCCAGCAGCTTAAGACAGGGGTCCTACAATGAGCAGTTCTTC; CDR3aa: CASSLRQGSYNEQFF
j_gene: TRBJ2-3; d_gene: NA; v_gene: TRBV25-1; abundance: NA; CDR3nt: TGTGCCAGCAGTGAATTTGCGGGACGCACAGATACGCAGTATTTT; CDR3aa: CASSEFAGRTDTQYF
j_gene: TRBJ2-4; d_gene: NA; v_gene: TRBV7-9; abundance: NA; CDR3nt: TGTGCCAGCAGCGAGAGGGACATTCAGTACTTC; CDR3aa: CASSERDIQYF
j_gene: TRBJ2-1; d_gene: TRBD2; v_gene: TRBV28; abundance: NA; CDR3nt: TGTGCCAGCAGCCAAAGCGGGAGGGGAGGGAATGAGCAGTTCTTC; CDR3aa: CASSQSGRGGNEQFF
j_gene: TRBJ2-7; d_gene: TRBD2; v_gene: TRBV7-8; abundance: NA; CDR3nt: TGTGCCAGCAGCTTAGGGGGGACTAGCGGGCGCGAACGGTACTTC; CDR3aa: CASSLGGTSGRERYF
j_gene: TRBJ2-7; d_gene: TRBD2; v_gene: TRBV6-1; abundance: NA; CDR3nt: TGTGCCAGCAGGAGTAGCGGGAGAGCCTACGAGCAGTACTTC; CDR3aa: CASRSSGRAYEQYF
j_gene: TRBJ1-4; d_gene: NA; v_gene: TRBV28; abundance: NA; CDR3nt: TGTGCCAGCAGTCTATTAGGCTATGGGGGGGCCGAGGGTGAAAAACTGTTTTTT; CDR3aa: CASSLLGYGGAEGEKLFF
j_gene: TRBJ2-3; d_gene: NA; v_gene: TRBV29-1; abundance: NA; CDR3nt: TGCAGCGTTGAAGGGTCAGGGGCCGTATATACGCAGTATTTT; CDR3aa: CSVEGSGAVYTQYF
j_gene: TRBJ2-6; d_gene: NA; v_gene: TRBV2; abundance: NA; CDR3nt: TGTGCCAGCAGCTCCGAATCTGGGGCCAACGTCCTGACTTTC; CDR3aa: CASSSESGANVLTF
j_gene: TRBJ2-3; d_gene: TRBD2; v_gene: TRBV6-4; abundance: NA; CDR3nt: TGTGCCAGCAGTGACTCGATGACTAGCGGGCCGGGAAATACGCAGTATTTT; CDR3aa: CASSDSMTSGPGNTQYF
j_gene: TRBJ2-2; d_gene: NA; v_gene: TRBV2; abundance: NA; CDR3nt: TGTGCCAGCAGCGGGGGCGGTACCGGGGAGCTGTTTTTT; CDR3aa: CASSGGGTGELFF
j_gene: TRBJ1-4; d_gene: TRBD1; v_gene: TRBV5-1; abundance: NA; CDR3nt: TGCGCCAGCAGCTTGTTCCAGGGGGACGAAAAACTGTTTTTT; CDR3aa: CASSLFQGDEKLFF
j_gene: TRBJ2-1; d_gene: NA; v_gene: TRBV7-2; abundance: NA; CDR3nt: TGTGCCAGCAGCTTAGCGGTGGGGCTCTACAATGAGCAGTTCTTC; CDR3aa: CASSLAVGLYNEQFF
j_gene: TRBJ2-3; d_gene: NA; v_gene: TRBV7-3; abundance: NA; CDR3nt: TGTGCCAGCAGCGCCAATAGCTGGTCAGATACGCAGTATTTT; CDR3aa: CASSANSWSDTQYF
j_gene: TRBJ1-5; d_gene: NA; v_gene: TRBV28; abundance: NA; CDR3nt: TGTGCCAGCAGTCCCCCGGGGCAGCCCCAGCATTTT; CDR3aa: CASSPPGQPQHF
j_gene: TRBJ2-6; d_gene: NA; v_gene: TRBV30; abundance: NA; CDR3nt: TGTGCCTCAGAACGGGGGACAGCGGTCAACGTCCTGACTTTC; CDR3aa: CASERGTAVNVLTF
j_gene: TRBJ1-1; d_gene: NA; v_gene: TRBV5-1; abundance: NA; CDR3nt: TGCGCCAGCAGGGAAGGGGGTGGAATGAACACTGAAGCTTTCTTT; CDR3aa: CASREGGGMNTEAFF
j_gene: TRBJ2-1; d_gene: NA; v_gene: TRBV2; abundance: NA; CDR3nt: TGTGCCAGCGAGGCACACCTAACAGGGGAGGGCAATGAGCAGTTCTTC; CDR3aa: CASEAHLTGEGNEQFF
j_gene: TRBJ2-7; d_gene: TRBD2; v_gene: TRBV18; abundance: NA; CDR3nt: TGTGCCAGCTCACCACGGGGGGCTAGCGGGACTCAAACAGGGGAGCAGTACTTC; CDR3aa: CASSPRGASGTQTGEQYF
j_gene: TRBJ1-3; d_gene: NA; v_gene: TRBV7-9; abundance: NA; CDR3nt: TGTGCCAGCAGCTTATCGGAAAAAAACACCATATATTTT; CDR3aa: CASSLSEKNTIYF
j_gene: TRBJ2-5; d_gene: NA; v_gene: TRBV5-1; abundance: NA; CDR3nt: TGCGCCAGCAGCTTGGGGCAGGGTTTGGGAGAGACCCAGTACTTC; CDR3aa: CASSLGQGLGETQYF
j_gene: TRBJ1-2; d_gene: NA; v_gene: TRBV28; abundance: NA; CDR3nt: TGTGCCAGCAGCCCCTCGGGCGGGTATGGCTACACCTTC; CDR3aa: CASSPSGGYGYTF
j_gene: TRBJ1-5; d_gene: NA; v_gene: TRBV19; abundance: once; CDR3nt: TGTGCCAGTAGGACGTACGGGAATAGCAATCAGCCCCAGCATTTT; CDR3aa: CASRTYGNSNQPQHF
j_gene: TRBJ1-5; d_gene: TRBD1; v_gene: TRBV18; abundance: NA; CDR3nt: TGTGCCAGCTCAGGCCAGGGGGCGGGGCAGCCCCAGCATTTT; CDR3aa: CASSGQGAGQPQHF
j_gene: TRBJ2-7; d_gene: NA; v_gene: TRBV30; abundance: NA; CDR3nt: TGTGCCTGGAGTGGCGGCTGGGGGTCTGCCTACGAGCAGTACTTC; CDR3aa: CAWSGGWGSAYEQYF
j_gene: TRBJ1-1; d_gene: TRBD1; v_gene: TRBV5-1; abundance: NA; CDR3nt: TGCGCCAGCAGCTTGGATGGGACAGGACAAGCTTTCTTT; CDR3aa: CASSLDGTGQAFF
j_gene: TRBJ2-1; d_gene: TRBD2; v_gene: TRBV5-4; abundance: NA; CDR3nt: TGTGCCAGCAGCTCGGTAGCGGGTGGGTACAATGAGCAGTTCTTC; CDR3aa: CASSSVAGGYNEQFF
j_gene: TRBJ1-1; d_gene: NA; v_gene: TRBV5-1; abundance: NA; CDR3nt: TGCGCCAGCAGCCTATCGGGTCTGAACACTGAAGCTTTCTTT; CDR3aa: CASSLSGLNTEAFF
j_gene: TRBJ2-3; d_gene: TRBD2; v_gene: TRBV25-1; abundance: NA; CDR3nt: TGTGCAAGCGGACTAGCGGGAGTAGATACGCAGTATTTT; CDR3aa: CASGLAGVDTQYF
j_gene: TRBJ1-2; d_gene: NA; v_gene: TRBV5-1; abundance: few; CDR3nt: TGCGCCAGCAGCTTGGCCGAGGGCAACTATGGCTACACCTTC; CDR3aa: CASSLAEGNYGYTF
j_gene: TRBJ2-7; d_gene: NA; v_gene: TRBV16; abundance: NA; CDR3nt: TGTGCCAGCAGCGAAGTTGGCGGACTCTTCGAGCAGTACTTC; CDR3aa: CASSEVGGLFEQYF
j_gene: TRBJ1-2; d_gene: NA; v_gene: TRBV20-1; abundance: few; CDR3nt: TGCAGTACCCTGGGGGCTGATGGCTACACCTTC; CDR3aa: CSTLGADGYTF
j_gene: TRBJ2-3; d_gene: NA; v_gene: TRBV12-2; abundance: NA; CDR3nt: TGTGCAAGTTCGGAGGGCCTTACAGATACGCAGTATTTT; CDR3aa: CASSEGLTDTQYF